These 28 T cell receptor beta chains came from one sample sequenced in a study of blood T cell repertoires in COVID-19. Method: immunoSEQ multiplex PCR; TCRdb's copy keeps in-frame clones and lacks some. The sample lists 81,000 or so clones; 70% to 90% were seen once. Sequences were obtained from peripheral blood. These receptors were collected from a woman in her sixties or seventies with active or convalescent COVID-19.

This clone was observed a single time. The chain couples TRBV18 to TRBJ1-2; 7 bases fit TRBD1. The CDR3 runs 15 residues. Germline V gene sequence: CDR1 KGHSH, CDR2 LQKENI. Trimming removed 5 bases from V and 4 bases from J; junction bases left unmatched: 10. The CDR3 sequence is CASSAGTVQFYGYTF. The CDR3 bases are TGTGCCAGCTCAGCAGGGACAGTTCAGTTCTATGGCTACACCTTC. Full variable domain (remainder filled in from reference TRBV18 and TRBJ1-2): NAGVMQNPRHLVRRRGQEARLRCSPMKGHSHVYWYRQLPEEGLKFMVYLQKENIIDESGMPKERFSAEFPKEGPSILRIQQVVRGDSAAYFCASSAGTVQFYGYTFGSGTRLTVV.

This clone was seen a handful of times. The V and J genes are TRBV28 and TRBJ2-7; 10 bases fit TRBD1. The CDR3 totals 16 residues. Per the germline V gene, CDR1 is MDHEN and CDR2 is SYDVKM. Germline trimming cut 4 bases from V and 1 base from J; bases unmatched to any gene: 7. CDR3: CASSSRPGQGSYEQYF. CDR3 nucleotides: TGTGCCAGCAGTTCCCGACCGGGACAGGGGTCCTACGAGCAGTACTTC.

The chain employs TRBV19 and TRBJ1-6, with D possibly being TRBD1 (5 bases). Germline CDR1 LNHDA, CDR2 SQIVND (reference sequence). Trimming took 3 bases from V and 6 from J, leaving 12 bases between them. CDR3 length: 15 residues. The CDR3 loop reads CASSIQGRRNSPLHF. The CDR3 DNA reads TGTGCCAGTAGTATCCAGGGAAGGCGTAATTCACCCCTCCACTTT.

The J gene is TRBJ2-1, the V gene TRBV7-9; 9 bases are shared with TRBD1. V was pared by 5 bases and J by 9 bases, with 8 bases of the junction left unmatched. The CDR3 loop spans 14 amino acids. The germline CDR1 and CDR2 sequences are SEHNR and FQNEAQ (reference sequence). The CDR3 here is CASSKSQGAAEQFF. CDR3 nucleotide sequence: TGTGCCAGCAGCAAATCACAGGGGGCAGCTGAGCAGTTCTTC.

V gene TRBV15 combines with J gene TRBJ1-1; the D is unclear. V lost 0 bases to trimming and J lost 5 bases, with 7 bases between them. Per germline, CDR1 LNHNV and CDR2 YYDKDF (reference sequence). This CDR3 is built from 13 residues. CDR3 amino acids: CATSRDQVTEAFF. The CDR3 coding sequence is TGTGCCACCAGCAGAGACCAGGTGACTGAAGCTTTCTTT.

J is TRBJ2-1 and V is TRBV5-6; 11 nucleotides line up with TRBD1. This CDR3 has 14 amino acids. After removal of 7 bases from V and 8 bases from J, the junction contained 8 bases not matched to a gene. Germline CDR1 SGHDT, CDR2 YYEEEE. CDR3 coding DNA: TGTGCCAGCCTCTGGGACAGGGGGTTCGATGAGCAGTTCTTC. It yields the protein CASLWDRGFDEQFF.

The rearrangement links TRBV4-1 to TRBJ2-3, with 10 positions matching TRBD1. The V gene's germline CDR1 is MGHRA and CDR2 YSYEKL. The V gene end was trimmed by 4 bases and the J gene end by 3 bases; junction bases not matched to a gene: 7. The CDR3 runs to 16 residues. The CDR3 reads CASSRLGQGITDTQYF. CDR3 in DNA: TGCGCCAGCAGCCGCTTGGGACAGGGGATAACAGATACGCAGTATTTT.

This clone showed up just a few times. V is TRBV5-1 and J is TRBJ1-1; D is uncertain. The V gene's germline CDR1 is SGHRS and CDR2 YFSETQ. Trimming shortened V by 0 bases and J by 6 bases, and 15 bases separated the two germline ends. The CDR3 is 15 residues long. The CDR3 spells CASSLGTAPGSEAFF. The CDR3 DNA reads TGCGCCAGCAGCTTGGGGACGGCCCCGGGGTCTGAAGCTTTCTTT.

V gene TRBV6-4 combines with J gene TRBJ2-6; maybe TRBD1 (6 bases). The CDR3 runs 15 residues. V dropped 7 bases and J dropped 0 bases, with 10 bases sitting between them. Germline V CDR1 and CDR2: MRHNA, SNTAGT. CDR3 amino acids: CASKWTASGANVLTF. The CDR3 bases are TGTGCCAGCAAATGGACAGCCTCTGGGGCCAACGTCCTGACTTTC.

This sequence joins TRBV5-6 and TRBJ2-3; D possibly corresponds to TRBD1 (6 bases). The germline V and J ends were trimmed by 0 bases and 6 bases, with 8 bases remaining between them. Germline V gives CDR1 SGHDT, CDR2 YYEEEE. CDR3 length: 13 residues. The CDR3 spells CASSLGQGDTQYF. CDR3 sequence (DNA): TGTGCCAGCAGCTTGGGGCAGGGGGATACGCAGTATTTT.

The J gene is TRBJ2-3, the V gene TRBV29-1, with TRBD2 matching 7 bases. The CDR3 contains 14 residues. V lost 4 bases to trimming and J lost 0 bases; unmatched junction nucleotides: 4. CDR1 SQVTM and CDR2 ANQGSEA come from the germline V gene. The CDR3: CSVVPSGSTDTQYF. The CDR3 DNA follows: TGCAGCGTTGTTCCTAGCGGTAGCACAGATACGCAGTATTTT.

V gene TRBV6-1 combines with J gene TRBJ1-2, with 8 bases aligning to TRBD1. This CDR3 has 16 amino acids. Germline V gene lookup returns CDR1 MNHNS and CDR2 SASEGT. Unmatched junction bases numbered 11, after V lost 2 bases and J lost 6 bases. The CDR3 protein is CASSENPGQAHHGYTF. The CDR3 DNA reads TGTGCCAGCAGTGAAAATCCGGGACAGGCTCACCATGGCTACACCTTC.

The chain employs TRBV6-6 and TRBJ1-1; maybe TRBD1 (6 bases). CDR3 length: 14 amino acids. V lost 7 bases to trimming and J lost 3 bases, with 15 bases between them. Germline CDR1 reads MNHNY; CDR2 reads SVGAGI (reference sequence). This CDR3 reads CASNSRGTHTEAFF. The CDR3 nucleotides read TGTGCCAGCAACTCGAGGGGGACCCACACTGAAGCTTTCTTT.

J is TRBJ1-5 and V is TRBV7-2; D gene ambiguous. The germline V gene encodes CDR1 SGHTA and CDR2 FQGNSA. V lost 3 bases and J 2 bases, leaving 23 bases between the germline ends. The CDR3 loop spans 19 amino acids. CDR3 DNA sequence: TGTGCCAGCAGCTTCGCCACTGAGAAAGACCCTCGGGGCAATCAGCCCCAGCATTTT. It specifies CASSFATEKDPRGNQPQHF.

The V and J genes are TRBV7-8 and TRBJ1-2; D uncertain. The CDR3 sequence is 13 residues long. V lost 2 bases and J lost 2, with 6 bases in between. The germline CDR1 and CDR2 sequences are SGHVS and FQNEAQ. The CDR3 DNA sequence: TGTGCCAGCAGCTTAACTCTGAACTATGGCTACACCTTC. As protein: CASSLTLNYGYTF.

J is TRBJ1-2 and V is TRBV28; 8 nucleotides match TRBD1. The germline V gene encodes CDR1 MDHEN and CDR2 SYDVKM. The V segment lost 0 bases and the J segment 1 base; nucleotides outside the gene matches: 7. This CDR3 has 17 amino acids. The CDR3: CASSLWGGQGYNYGYTF. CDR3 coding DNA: TGTGCCAGCAGTTTATGGGGAGGACAGGGATATAACTATGGCTACACCTTC.

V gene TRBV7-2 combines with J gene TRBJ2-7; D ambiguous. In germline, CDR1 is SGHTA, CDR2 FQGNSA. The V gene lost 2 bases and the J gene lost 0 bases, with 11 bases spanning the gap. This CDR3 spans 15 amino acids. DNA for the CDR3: TGTGCCAGCAGCTTAAGTGCGGCCAGCTCCTACGAGCAGTACTTC. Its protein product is CASSLSAASSYEQYF.

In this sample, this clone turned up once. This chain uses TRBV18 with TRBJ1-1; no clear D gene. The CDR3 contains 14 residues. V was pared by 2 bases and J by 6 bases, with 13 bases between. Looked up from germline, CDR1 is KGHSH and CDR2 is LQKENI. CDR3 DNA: TGTGCCAGCTCACCAGGGAGAGCAAGCGCTGAAGCTTTCTTT. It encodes CASSPGRASAEAFF. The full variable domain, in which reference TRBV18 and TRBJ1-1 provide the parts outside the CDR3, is NAGVMQNPRHLVRRRGQEARLRCSPMKGHSHVYWYRQLPEEGLKFMVYLQKENIIDESGMPKERFSAEFPKEGPSILRIQQVVRGDSAAYFCASSPGRASAEAFFGQGTRLTVV.

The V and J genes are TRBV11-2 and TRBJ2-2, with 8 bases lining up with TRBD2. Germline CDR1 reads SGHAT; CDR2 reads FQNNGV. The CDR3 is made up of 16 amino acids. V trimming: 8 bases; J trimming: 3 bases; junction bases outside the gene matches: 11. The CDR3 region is CASAPAGGWDTGELFF. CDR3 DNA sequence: TGTGCCAGCGCCCCGGCGGGGGGCTGGGACACCGGGGAGCTGTTTTTT.

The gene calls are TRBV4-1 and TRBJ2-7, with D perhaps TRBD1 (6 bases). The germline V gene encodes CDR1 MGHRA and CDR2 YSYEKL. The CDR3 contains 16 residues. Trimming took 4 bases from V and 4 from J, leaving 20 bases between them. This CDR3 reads CASSPTSRGRTYEQYF. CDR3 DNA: TGCGCCAGCAGCCCCACAAGCAGGGGCCGAACATACGAGCAGTACTTC.

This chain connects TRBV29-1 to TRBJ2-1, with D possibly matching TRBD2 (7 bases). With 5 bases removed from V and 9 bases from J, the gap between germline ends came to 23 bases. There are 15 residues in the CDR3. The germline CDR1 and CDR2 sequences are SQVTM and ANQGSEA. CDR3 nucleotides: TGCAGCGTTCAGGGGAGGGTTGCGGTGGCTCCTGAGCAGTTCTTC. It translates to CSVQGRVAVAPEQFF.

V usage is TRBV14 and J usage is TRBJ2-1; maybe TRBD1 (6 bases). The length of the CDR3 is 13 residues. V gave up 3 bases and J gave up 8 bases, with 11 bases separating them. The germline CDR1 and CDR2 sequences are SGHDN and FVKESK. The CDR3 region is CASSQGAGDEQFF. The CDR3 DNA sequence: TGTGCCAGCAGCCAGGGGGCGGGCGATGAGCAGTTCTTC.

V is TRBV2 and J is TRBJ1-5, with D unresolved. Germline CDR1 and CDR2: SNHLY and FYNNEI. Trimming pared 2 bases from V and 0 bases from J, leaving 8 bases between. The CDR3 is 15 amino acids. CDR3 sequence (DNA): TGTGCCAGCAGTGAACGGTCATATAGCAATCAGCCCCAGCATTTT. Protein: CASSERSYSNQPQHF.

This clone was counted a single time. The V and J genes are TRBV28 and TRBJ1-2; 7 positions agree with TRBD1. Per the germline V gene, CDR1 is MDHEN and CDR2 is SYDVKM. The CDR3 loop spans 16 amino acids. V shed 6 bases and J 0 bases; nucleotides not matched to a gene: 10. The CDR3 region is CASSPGTASANYGYTF. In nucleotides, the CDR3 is TGTGCCAGCAGCCCCGGGACAGCGTCAGCTAACTATGGCTACACCTTC.

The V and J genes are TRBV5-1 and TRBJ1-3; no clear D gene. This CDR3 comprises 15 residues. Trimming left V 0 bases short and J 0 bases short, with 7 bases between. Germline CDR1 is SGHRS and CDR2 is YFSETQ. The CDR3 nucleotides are TGCGCCAGCAGCTTGGGAGGGCCCTCTGGAAACACCATATATTTT. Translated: CASSLGGPSGNTIYF.

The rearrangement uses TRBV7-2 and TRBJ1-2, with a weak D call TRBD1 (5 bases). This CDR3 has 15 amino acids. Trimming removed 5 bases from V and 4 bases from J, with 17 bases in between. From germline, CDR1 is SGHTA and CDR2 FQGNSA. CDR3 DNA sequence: TGTGCCAGCAGCCTTTACGGGGGGGAGAGCTATGGCTACACCTTC. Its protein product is CASSLYGGESYGYTF.

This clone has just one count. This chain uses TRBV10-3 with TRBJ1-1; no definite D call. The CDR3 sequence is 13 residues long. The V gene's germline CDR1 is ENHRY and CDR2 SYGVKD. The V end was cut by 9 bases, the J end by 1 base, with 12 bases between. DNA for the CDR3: TGTGCCATGTCCTTAGAGGCGAACACTGAAGCTTTCTTT. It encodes CAMSLEANTEAFF.

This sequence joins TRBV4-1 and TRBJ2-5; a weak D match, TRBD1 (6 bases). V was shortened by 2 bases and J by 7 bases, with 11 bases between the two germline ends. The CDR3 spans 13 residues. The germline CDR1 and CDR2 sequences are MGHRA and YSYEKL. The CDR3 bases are TGCGCCAGCAGCCAATTGCAAGGGGGGACCCAGTACTTC. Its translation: CASSQLQGGTQYF.